This TCR beta chain was observed in a study of cytomegalovirus exposure and HLA in healthy donors. The PCR employed 60 Vbeta primers together with 13 Jbeta primers. Assay used: immunoSEQ multiplex PCR; TCRdb lists only in-frame clones, some missing. Of more than 150,000 clones listed, roughly 77% are singletons. A note on this clone: What it recognizes is unknown.

General study points: Later work found most CMV-associated TCR beta chains apparently HLA-restricted. The study recorded fewer than 200 TCR beta chains that were cytomegalovirus-associated.

Sequencing used PBMCs. This receptor was obtained from a woman between 25 and 40 years old in good health and CMV-seronegative.

The CDR3 region has the DNA TGTGCCAGCAGCGGTGAGATACTAGCCAAAAACATTCAGTACTTC. It yields the protein CASSGEILAKNIQYF. V gene TRBV5-8 combines with J gene TRBJ2-4, with no clear D. The CDR3 is made up of 15 amino acids. V lost 4 bases and J 0 bases, leaving 11 bases between the germline ends. The germline V gene encodes CDR1 SGHTS and CDR2 YDEGEE.